The rows below give T cell receptor beta chains drawn from one sample of a study of blood T cell repertoires in COVID-19. Profiled with immunoSEQ multiplex PCR; TCRdb holds only in-frame clones, not every one. In the table there are about 110,000 clones, around 84% of which are singletons. Material for sequencing was peripheral blood. These receptors all come from a man in his forties with acute or convalescent COVID-19. Both conserved end residues are part of each CDR3. D genes are given only for firm matches. Not every row has a clone size; where given, it reads once, few, many or a size class.

cdr3_nt cdr3_aa d_call j_call clone_size v_call
TGTGCCAGCAGCTTAGCATATGCAGGGAACTATGGCTACACCTTC CASSLAYAGNYGYTF - TRBJ1-2 - TRBV7-9
TGTGCCACCAGCAGAGATAAGTCGCAGGCCTACGAGCAGTACTTC CATSRDKSQAYEQYF - TRBJ2-7 - TRBV15
TGCGCCAGCAGTTCCGGACTAGCGGGGTACACAGATACGCAGTATTTT CASSSGLAGYTDTQYF TRBD2 TRBJ2-3 once TRBV10-1
TGTGCCAGTCGAGGGGGACAGCTAAACATTCAGTACTTC CASRGGQLNIQYF TRBD1 TRBJ2-4 - TRBV19
TGTGCCACTAGGGACCGGGGGGAAAAACTGTTTTTT CATRDRGEKLFF - TRBJ1-4 - TRBV2
TGCAGCGTTAACACCGGGACAGCAGCTAGCACAGATACGCAGTATTTT CSVNTGTAASTDTQYF TRBD1 TRBJ2-3 - TRBV29-1
TGTGCCAGCAGCTTAGTGGCGGGAGATACGCAGTATTTT CASSLVAGDTQYF - TRBJ2-3 once TRBV11-3
TGTGCCAGCAGTTTCAGGGGCGTTAAGAACACTGAAGCTTTCTTT CASSFRGVKNTEAFF - TRBJ1-1 - TRBV27
TGTGCCAGCAGCTTATGGTGGGGACTAGCGGGTACCGGGGAGCTGTTTTTT CASSLWWGLAGTGELFF TRBD2 TRBJ2-2 - TRBV5-4
TGTGCCAGTAGTATAGACAGCGAGACCTCCTATGGCTACACCTTC CASSIDSETSYGYTF - TRBJ1-2 - TRBV19